The 9 T cell receptor beta chains below were found in one sample sequenced in a study of blood T cells in healthy people across ages. A second PCR of about 6 to 11 cycles used a sample-barcoded 5' primer and a J-beta primer mix. TCRdb ran MiXCR on the 5' RACE reads and lists one entry per CDR3 protein. The table lists 800,000 to 950,000 distinct CDR3 sequences, 25% to 30% of them singletons, with roughly 10% in the top ten. Another study also made use of these data, one on T cells of mothers and their children.

Sequencing used blood. These receptors originate from a woman in her forties in good health.

There are many counts of this clonotype. V and J are TRBV4-2 and TRBJ1-2; D is uncertain. Germline CDR1 LGHNA, CDR2 YNFKEQ. Between the trimmed V and J ends, which lost 1 base and 0 bases, there was a span of 9 bases. The CDR3 is 15 residues long. The CDR3 nucleotides are TGTGCCAGCAGCCAAGGGTCCATAGCTAACTATGGCTACACCTTC. It is translated as CASSQGSIANYGYTF.

This clonotype was found many times. This chain joins TRBV4-1 and TRBJ2-3, with D possibly matching TRBD2 (5 bases). The length of the CDR3 is 15 residues. The germline V and J ends were trimmed by 0 bases and 4 bases, with 11 bases remaining between them. The germline gives CDR1 MGHRA, CDR2 YSYEKL. As DNA, the CDR3 is TGCGCCAGCAGCCAAGAGCTAGCACCGGCAGATACGCAGTATTTT. Translation gives CASSQELAPADTQYF.

This clonotype was detected a few times. In DNA form, the CDR3 reads TGTGCCAGCAGCCGAGACACGGTCAGAGGAAACACCATATATTTT. Translated: CASSRDTVRGNTIYF. The V gene is TRBV3-1, the J gene TRBJ1-3, with D unclear. V was clipped by 4 bases and J by 4 bases, with 14 bases between them. The CDR3 is 15 amino acids. The V gene's germline CDR1 is LGHDT and CDR2 YNNKEL (reference sequence).

This clonotype was counted ten times or more. The chain uses TRBV4-1 and TRBJ1-5; D is uncertain. In germline, CDR1 is MGHRA, CDR2 YSYEKL. Trimming shortened V by 4 bases and J by 1 base, and 11 bases separated the two germline ends. The CDR3 extends over 15 amino acids. This CDR3 reads CASSPEVPSNQPQHF. DNA of the CDR3: TGCGCCAGCAGCCCCGAGGTCCCAAGCAATCAGCCCCAGCATTTT.

This clonotype has just a few counts. At one end, the junction sequence differs from germline, possibly due to a read error. The chain carries TRBV20-1 and TRBJ1-5; unclear D gene. Germline values: CDR1 DFQATT, CDR2 SNEGSKA (reference sequence). The CDR3 runs to 12 residues. CDR3 DNA sequence: TGCAGTGCGTACAATAGCAATCAGCCTCAGCATTTT. Residues: CSAYNSNQPQHF.

The chain couples TRBV7-2 to TRBJ1-1; TRBD1 is a possible D gene (5 bases). This CDR3 contains 17 residues. With 5 bases removed from V and 0 bases from J, the gap between germline ends came to 19 bases. Germline CDR1 and CDR2: SGHTA and FQGNSA. The DNA for the CDR3 is TGTGCCAGCAGCCAAGGGGCAATTAAGGGCATGAACACTGAAGCTTTCTTT. Protein product: CASSQGAIKGMNTEAFF. The whole variable domain, remainder taken from reference TRBV7-2 and TRBJ1-1, is GAGVSQSPSNKVTEKGKDVELRCDPISGHTALYWYRQSLGQGLEFLIYFQGNSAPDKSGLPSDRFSAERTGGSVSTLTIQRTQQEDSAVYLCASSQGAIKGMNTEAFFGQGTRLTVV.

This clonotype was seen more than once but under ten times. The chain is built from TRBV15 and TRBJ2-7; D not resolved. Germline CDR1 LNHNV, CDR2 YYDKDF (reference sequence). V lost 0 bases, J lost 9 bases, and 9 bases lay in between. This CDR3 region has 12 residues. Here the CDR3 reads CATSRDRTGQYF. The CDR3 DNA is TGTGCCACCAGCAGAGACCGGACCGGGCAGTACTTC.

This clonotype was detected only a few times. The chain employs TRBV20-1 and TRBJ2-3, with 9 positions matching TRBD1. Trimming removed 1 base from V and 2 bases from J; junction bases left unmatched: 4. From germline, CDR1 is DFQATT and CDR2 SNEGSKA (reference sequence). There are 15 residues in the CDR3. CDR3 region: CSARGDRDPTDTQYF. The CDR3 DNA follows: TGCAGTGCTAGAGGGGACAGGGACCCCACAGATACGCAGTATTTT.

This clonotype was observed a handful of times. This chain connects TRBV5-1 to TRBJ2-7; TRBD1 matches 8 bases. This CDR3 has 14 residues. V lost 4 bases to trimming and J lost 4 bases; unmatched junction nucleotides: 7. Germline-derived CDR1 and CDR2 are SGHRS and YFSETQ. The CDR3 region is CASSPSGQGYEQYF. The CDR3 DNA sequence: TGCGCCAGCAGCCCGTCCGGACAGGGTTACGAGCAGTACTTC.